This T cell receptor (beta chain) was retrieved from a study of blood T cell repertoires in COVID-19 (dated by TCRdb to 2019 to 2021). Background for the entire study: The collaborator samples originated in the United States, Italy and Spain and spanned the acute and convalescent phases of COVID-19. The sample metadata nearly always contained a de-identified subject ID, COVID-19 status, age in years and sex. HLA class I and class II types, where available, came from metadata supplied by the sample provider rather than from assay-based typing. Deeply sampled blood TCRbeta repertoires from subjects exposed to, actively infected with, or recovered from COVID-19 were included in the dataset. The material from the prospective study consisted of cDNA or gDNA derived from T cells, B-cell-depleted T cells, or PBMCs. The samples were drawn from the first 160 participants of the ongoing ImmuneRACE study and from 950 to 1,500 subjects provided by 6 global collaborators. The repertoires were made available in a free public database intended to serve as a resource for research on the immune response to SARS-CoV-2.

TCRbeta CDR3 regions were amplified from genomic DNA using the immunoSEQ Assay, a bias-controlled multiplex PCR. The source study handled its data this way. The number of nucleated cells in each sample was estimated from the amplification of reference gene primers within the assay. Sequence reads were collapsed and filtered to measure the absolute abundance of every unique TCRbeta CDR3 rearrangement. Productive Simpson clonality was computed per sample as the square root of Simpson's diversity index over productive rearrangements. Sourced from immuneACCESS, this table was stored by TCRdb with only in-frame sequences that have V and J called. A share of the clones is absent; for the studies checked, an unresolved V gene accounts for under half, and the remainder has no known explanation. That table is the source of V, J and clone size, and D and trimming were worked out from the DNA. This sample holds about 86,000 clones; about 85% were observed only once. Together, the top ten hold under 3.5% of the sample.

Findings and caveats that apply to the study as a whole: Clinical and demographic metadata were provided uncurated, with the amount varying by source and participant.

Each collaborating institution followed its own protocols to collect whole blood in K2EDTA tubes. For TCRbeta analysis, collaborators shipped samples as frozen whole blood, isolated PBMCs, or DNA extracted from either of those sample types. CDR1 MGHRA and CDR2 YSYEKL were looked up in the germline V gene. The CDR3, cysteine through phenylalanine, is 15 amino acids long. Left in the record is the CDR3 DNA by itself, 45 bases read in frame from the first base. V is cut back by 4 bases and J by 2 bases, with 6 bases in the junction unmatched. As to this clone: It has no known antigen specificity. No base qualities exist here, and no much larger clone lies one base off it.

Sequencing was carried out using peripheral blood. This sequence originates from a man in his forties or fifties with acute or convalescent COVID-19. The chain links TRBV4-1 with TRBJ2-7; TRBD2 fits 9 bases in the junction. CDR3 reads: CASSPNGGGAYEQYF. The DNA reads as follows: TGCGCCAGCAGCCCCAATGGCGGGGGGGCCTACGAGCAGTACTTC.